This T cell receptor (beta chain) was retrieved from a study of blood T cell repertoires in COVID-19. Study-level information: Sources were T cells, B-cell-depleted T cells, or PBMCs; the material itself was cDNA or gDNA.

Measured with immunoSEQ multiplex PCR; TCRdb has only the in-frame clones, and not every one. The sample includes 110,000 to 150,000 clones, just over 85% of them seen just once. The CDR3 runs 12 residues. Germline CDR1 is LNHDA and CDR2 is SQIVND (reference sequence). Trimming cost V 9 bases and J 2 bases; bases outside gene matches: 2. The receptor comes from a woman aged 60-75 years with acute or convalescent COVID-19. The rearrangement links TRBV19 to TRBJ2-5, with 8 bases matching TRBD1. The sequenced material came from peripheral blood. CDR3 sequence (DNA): TGTGCCAGCGGGACAGGTCAAGAGACCCAGTACTTC. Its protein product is CASGTGQETQYF.